A selection of T cell receptor beta chains follows, all from one sample in a study of T-cell memory formation after mild COVID-19. TCRdb re-called the 5' RACE reads with MiXCR, one entry per CDR3 protein. This sample has around 340,000 distinct CDR3 sequences, with roughly an eighth found just once. Sequenced: PBMCs or a T cell subset sorted from them (not recorded which). The origin of the receptors is a man younger than 35 who had mild COVID-19 (a few samples of this study predate the infection). Cell type and time point are not known. Each CDR3 is given with its conserved first and last residue. A D gene is named only where the DNA matches it firmly. The size field is filled for only some rows; it gives once, few, many or a size class.

-,TRBV6-5,many,TRBJ1-5,TGTGCCAGCAGTAGTGGGCCTTATCAGCCCCAGCATTTT,CASSSGPYQPQHF
-,TRBV7-2,few,TRBJ2-3,TGTGCCAGCAGCTATACTCCTACAGGGACAGATACGCAGTATTTT,CASSYTPTGTDTQYF
-,TRBV12-3/TRBV12-4,-,TRBJ2-7,TGTGCCAGCAGTTTGATCCAGGGGGAGCAGTACTTC,CASSLIQGEQYF
TRBD2,TRBV11-2,few,TRBJ2-7,TGTGCCAGCAAGAAAATAGCGGGGGCGCGCTACGAGCAGTACTTC,CASKKIAGARYEQYF
-,TRBV5-6,-,TRBJ2-7,TGTGCCAGCAGCTTGAGTCAGGGAACGTACTACGAGCAGTACTTC,CASSLSQGTYYEQYF
-,TRBV2,many,TRBJ2-2,TGTGCCAGCAGCGGCGGGGAGCTGTTTTTT,CASSGGELFF
-,TRBV24-1,-,TRBJ2-7,TGTGCCACCAGTGATTTGTTCGAGCAGTACTTC,CATSDLFEQYF
TRBD1,TRBV12-3/TRBV12-4,-,TRBJ1-4,TGTGCCAGCAAACAGGGGTGGGGAAAACTGTTTTTT,CASKQGWGKLFF
TRBD2,TRBV7-9,few,TRBJ2-3,TGTGCCAGCAGCCTCCGACTAGCGGGGGGGCAGGGAGATACGCAGTATTTT,CASSLRLAGGQGDTQYF
-,TRBV20-1,few,TRBJ2-2,TGCAGTGCTAGTTCCGGGGGCCAGGGGAACACCGGGGAGCTGTTTTTT,CSASSGGQGNTGELFF
-,TRBV6-2/TRBV6-3,few,TRBJ1-2,TGTGCCAGCAGTTACGTAGCAGATTATGGCTACACCTTC,CASSYVADYGYTF
-,TRBV11-2,few,TRBJ2-2,TGTGCAGCGACCTTTTTAATGACCGGGGAGCTGTTTTTT,CAATFLMTGELFF
-,TRBV5-1,-,TRBJ2-1,TGCGCCAGCAGTACGACAGAGTTTTACAATGAGCAGTTCTTC,CASSTTEFYNEQFF
-,TRBV9,few,TRBJ2-5,TGTGCCAGCAGCGTAGGGGAGGCGGAGACCCAGTACTTC,CASSVGEAETQYF
-,TRBV12-5,many,TRBJ2-4,TGTGCTAGTGGTTCCCCTACCCTAGCCAAAAACATTCAGTACTTC,CASGSPTLAKNIQYF
-,TRBV2,-,TRBJ1-1,TGTGCCAGCAGGGGACGGAGAGTCATGAACACTGAAGCTTTCTTT,CASRGRRVMNTEAFF
-,TRBV18,many,TRBJ2-5,TGTGCCAGCAGCCCCCGGACAGCTCAAGAGACCCAGTACTTC,CASSPRTAQETQYF
TRBD1,TRBV5-1,-,TRBJ1-1,TGCGCCAGCAGCTTCCTGGACAGGGGTTCGAACACTGAAGCTTTCTTT,CASSFLDRGSNTEAFF
-,TRBV4-1,-,TRBJ1-5,TGCGCCAGCAGCCAAGACGGCAGGGTGAATCAGCCCCAGCATTTT,CASSQDGRVNQPQHF
-,TRBV18,many,TRBJ2-5,TGTGCCAGCTCACCACGAGGCGAGACCCAGTACTTC,CASSPRGETQYF
TRBD1,TRBV10-3,-,TRBJ1-4,TGTGCCATCAGCAATTCCCAGACAGGGGAAAAACTGTTTTTT,CAISNSQTGEKLFF
-,TRBV4-2,-,TRBJ2-2,TGTGCCAGCAGCCAAGGGACTAGGAGGGGACACGGGGAGCTGTTTTTT,CASSQGTRRGHGELFF
-,TRBV2,few,TRBJ2-1,TGTGCCAGCAGTGACGGGTACAATGAGCAGTTCTTC,CASSDGYNEQFF
TRBD2,TRBV6-2/TRBV6-3,-,TRBJ2-2,TGTGCCAGCAGTGACGGGACTAGCGGTGAAACCGGGGAGCTGTTTTTT,CASSDGTSGETGELFF
-,TRBV4-2,few,TRBJ2-5,TGTGCCAGAAGCCAAGACTCTATCCGGGGGGCTCAAGAGACCCAGTACTTC,CARSQDSIRGAQETQYF
-,TRBV24-1,-,TRBJ1-2,TGTGCCACCAGTGATTCACGGCTCTATGGCTACACCTTC,CATSDSRLYGYTF
TRBD1,TRBV6-5,-,TRBJ2-3,TGTGCCAGCAACAGTAAGACAGGGCCTACTACAGATACGCAGTATTTT,CASNSKTGPTTDTQYF
-,TRBV19,-,TRBJ2-3,TGTGCCAGTAGTGCAGGGGCCACAGATACGCAGTATTTT,CASSAGATDTQYF
-,TRBV7-2,few,TRBJ2-3,TGTGCCAGCAGCCCCGGGACTCTGAGCACAGATACGCAGTATTTT,CASSPGTLSTDTQYF
TRBD2,TRBV27,-,TRBJ2-5,TGTGCCAGCAGTCCTCTACTAGCGGGGGAAGAGACCCAGTACTTC,CASSPLLAGEETQYF
TRBD2,TRBV6-5,few,TRBJ2-2,TGTGCCAGCAGTTACTCGGGGATCAGCGGGGGGGGAACCGGGGAGCTGTTTTTT,CASSYSGISGGGTGELFF
-,TRBV7-2,-,TRBJ1-2,TGTGCCAGCAGCTTAATTCACAGGGAGGCTGGCTACACCTTC,CASSLIHREAGYTF
-,TRBV19,-,TRBJ2-1,TGTGCCAGTAACCGCAGGAGCTCCTACAATGAGCAGTTCTTC,CASNRRSSYNEQFF
TRBD2,TRBV5-1,-,TRBJ2-3,TGCGCCAGCAGCCAGACTAGCGGGGGGGATACGCAGTATTTT,CASSQTSGGDTQYF
-,TRBV30,-,TRBJ2-7,TGTGCCTGGAGCGCCACCCACGAGCAGTACTTC,CAWSATHEQYF
TRBD2,TRBV3-1,many,TRBJ2-2,TGTGCCAGCACCCCAAGCCAGCGGGGGGCCGGGGAGCTGTTTTTT,CASTPSQRGAGELFF
-,TRBV6-5,many,TRBJ1-4,TGTGCCAGCAGTCGACGGGGGGAAAAACTGTTTTTT,CASSRRGEKLFF
-,TRBV29-1,few,TRBJ1-1,TGCAGCGCTACACACCTCATGAACACTGAAGCTTTCTTT,CSATHLMNTEAFF
-,TRBV25-1,-,TRBJ1-4,TGTGCCAGCAGTGAGTTGGACACTCAATTTGTAAAACTGTTTTTT,CASSELDTQFVKLFF
-,TRBV5-4,-,TRBJ2-1,TGTGCCAGCAGCTTGGGGGAGCTCGATTTCAATGAGCAGTTCTTC,CASSLGELDFNEQFF
-,TRBV6-1,-,TRBJ2-7,TGTGCCAGCAGCCAGGGCCCCCTGAACGAGCAGTACTTC,CASSQGPLNEQYF
-,TRBV25-1,few,TRBJ1-2,TGTGCCAGCAGTGGCTACTTACAGGGCCGTAACTATGGCTACACCTTC,CASSGYLQGRNYGYTF
-,TRBV5-8,-,TRBJ1-5,TGTGCCAGCAGCCGGGACGGCTTTCAGCCCCAGCATTTT,CASSRDGFQPQHF
-,TRBV11-2,-,TRBJ2-3,TGTGCCAGCAGAGCCCCGGGACGCGTGGTTGACACAGATACGCAGTATTTT,CASRAPGRVVDTDTQYF
-,TRBV10-3,many,TRBJ2-1,TGTGCCGTTTACGGAGAGGGATCCTACAATGAGCAGTTCTTC,CAVYGEGSYNEQFF
-,TRBV11-3,many,TRBJ2-3,TGTGCCAGCAGTTTGGGTCGGGCAGATACGCAGTATTTT,CASSLGRADTQYF
TRBD1,TRBV7-2,-,TRBJ1-2,TGTGCCAGCAGCTTAGCGTGGACAGGGGCACCCTATGGCTACACCTTC,CASSLAWTGAPYGYTF
TRBD1,TRBV4-1,-,TRBJ1-4,TGCGCCAGCAGCCAAGAGCCGGGACAGGGGAGAGAAAAACTGTTTTTT,CASSQEPGQGREKLFF
TRBD1,TRBV20-1,-,TRBJ2-7,TGCAGTGCTAGAGCAGGGGGCTTCACCGAGCAGTACTTC,CSARAGGFTEQYF
TRBD2,TRBV12-3/TRBV12-4,-,TRBJ2-3,TGTGCCAGCAGAGGATGGACTAGCGGGGGGGTGCGCACAGATACGCAGTATTTT,CASRGWTSGGVRTDTQYF
-,TRBV7-9,few,TRBJ2-1,TGTGCCAGCAGCCTCAGGGGGGAGGTAAGCTCCTACAATGAGCAGTTCTTC,CASSLRGEVSSYNEQFF
-,TRBV7-2,few,TRBJ2-7,TGTGCCAGCAGCTTCAGGGCAGGGAGGTCCTACGAGCAGTACTTC,CASSFRAGRSYEQYF
-,TRBV25-1,many,TRBJ2-3,TGTGCCAGCAGTGAATATGATACGCAGTATTTT,CASSEYDTQYF
-,TRBV11-2,few,TRBJ2-7,TGTGCCAGCAGCGAGGGCGGGATCTCCTACGAGCAGTACTTC,CASSEGGISYEQYF